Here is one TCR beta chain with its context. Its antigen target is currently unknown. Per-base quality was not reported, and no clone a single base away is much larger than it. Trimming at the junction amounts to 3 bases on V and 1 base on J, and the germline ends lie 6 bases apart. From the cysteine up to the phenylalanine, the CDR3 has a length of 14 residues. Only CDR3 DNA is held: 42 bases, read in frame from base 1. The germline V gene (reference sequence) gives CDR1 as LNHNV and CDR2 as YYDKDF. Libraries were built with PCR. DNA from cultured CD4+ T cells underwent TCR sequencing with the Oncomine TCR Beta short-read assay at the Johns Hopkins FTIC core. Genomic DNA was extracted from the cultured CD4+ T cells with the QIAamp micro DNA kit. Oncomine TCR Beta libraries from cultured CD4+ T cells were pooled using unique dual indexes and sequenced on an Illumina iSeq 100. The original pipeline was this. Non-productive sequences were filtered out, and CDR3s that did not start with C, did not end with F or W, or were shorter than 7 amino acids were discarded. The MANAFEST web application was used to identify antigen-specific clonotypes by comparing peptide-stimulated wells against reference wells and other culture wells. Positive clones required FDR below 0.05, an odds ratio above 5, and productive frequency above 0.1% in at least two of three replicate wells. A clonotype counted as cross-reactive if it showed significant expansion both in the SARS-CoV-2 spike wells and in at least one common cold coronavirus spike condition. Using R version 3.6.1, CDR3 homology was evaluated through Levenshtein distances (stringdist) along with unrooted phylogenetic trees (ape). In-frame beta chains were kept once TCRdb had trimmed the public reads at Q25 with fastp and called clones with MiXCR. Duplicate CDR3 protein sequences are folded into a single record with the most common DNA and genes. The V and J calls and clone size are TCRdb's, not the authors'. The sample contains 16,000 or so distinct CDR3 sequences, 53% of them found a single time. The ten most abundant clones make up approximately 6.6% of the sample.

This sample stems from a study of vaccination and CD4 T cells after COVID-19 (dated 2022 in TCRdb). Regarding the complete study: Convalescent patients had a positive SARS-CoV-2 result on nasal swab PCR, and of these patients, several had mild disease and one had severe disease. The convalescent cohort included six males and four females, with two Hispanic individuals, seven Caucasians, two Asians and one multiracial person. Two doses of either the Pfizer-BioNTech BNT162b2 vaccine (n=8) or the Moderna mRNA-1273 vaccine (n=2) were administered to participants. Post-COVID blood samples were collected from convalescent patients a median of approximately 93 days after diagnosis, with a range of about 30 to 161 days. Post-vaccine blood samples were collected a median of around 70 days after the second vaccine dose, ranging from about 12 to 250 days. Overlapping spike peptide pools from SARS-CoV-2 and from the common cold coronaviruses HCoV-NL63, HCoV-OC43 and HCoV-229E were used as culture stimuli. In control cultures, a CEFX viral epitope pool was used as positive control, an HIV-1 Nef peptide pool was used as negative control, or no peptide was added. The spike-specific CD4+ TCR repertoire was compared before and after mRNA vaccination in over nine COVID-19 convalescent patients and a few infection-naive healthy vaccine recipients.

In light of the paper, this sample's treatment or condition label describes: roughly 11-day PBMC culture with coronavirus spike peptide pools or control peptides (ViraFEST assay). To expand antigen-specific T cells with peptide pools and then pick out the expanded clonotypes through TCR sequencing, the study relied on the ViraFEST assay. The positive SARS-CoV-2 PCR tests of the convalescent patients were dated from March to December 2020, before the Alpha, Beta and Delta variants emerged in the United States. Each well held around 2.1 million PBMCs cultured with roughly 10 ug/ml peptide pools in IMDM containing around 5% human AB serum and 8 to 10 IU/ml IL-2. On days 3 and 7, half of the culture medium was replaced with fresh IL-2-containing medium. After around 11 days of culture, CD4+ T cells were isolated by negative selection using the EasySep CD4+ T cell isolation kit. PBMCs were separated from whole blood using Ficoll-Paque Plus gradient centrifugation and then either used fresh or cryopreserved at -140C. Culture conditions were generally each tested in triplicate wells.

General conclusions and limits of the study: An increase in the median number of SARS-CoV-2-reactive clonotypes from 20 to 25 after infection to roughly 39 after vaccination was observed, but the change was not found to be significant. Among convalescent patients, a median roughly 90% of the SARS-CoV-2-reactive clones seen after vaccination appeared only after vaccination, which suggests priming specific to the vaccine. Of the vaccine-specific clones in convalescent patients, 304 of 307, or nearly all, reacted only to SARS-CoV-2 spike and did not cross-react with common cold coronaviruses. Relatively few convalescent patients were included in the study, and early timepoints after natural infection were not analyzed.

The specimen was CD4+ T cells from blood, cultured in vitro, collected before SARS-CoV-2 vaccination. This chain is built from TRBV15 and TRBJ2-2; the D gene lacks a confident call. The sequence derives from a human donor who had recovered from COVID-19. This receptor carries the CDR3 CATSSRGNTGELFF. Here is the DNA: TGTGCCACCAGCAGTAGAGGGAACACCGGGGAGCTGTTTTTT.